A selection of T cell receptor beta chains follows, all from one sample in a study of chemoradiotherapy in HPV16-positive cancers. The method was immunoSEQ multiplex PCR; TCRdb's version includes in-frame clones alone and lacks a portion of them. The sample lists about 7,900 clones; 60% to 80% were seen once. Sample collection occurred from a patient who underwent chemoradiotherapy. These receptors all come from a human donor with HPV-associated anogenital cancer. CDR3s leave out the opening cysteine and the closing phenylalanine or tryptophan. D genes are given only for firm matches.

NA | TRBV9 | ASSVAEASYNEQF
TRBD1 | TRBV28 | ASSRRQGAYQPQH
NA | TRBV6-4 | ASSDSGTGELF
NA | TRBV5-6 | ASSLIQTYEQY
NA | TRBV28 | ASSFYGGNTGELF
NA | TRBV28 | ASSLAGWGHGETQY
NA | TRBV10-2 | ASSDWEQIWQDTEAF
TRBD1 | TRBV11-1 | ASSFSWTGNTEAF
NA | TRBV5-1 | ASSFMGPGNTIY
NA | TRBV30 | AWSRAHVGEQF
TRBD2 | TRBV5-4 | ASSLSGSQETQY
TRBD2 | TRBV5-1 | ASSLGELAGVKETQY
TRBD1 | TRBV7-2 | ASSLNRGSTGELF
NA | TRBV18 | ASSPRWGESGEQY
TRBD1 | TRBV6-1 | ASSFRGQGGT
TRBD2 | TRBV27 | ASSSPGLVKSAQY
TRBD2 | TRBV5-1 | ASSMGLAGYEQY
NA | TRBV21-1 | ASPSANIQY
TRBD2 | TRBV5-1 | ASSVTSGGVYEQF
NA | TRBV10-3 | AISDGQADKNIQY
NA | TRBV12-5 | ASGTGVRNEQF
NA | TRBV29-1 | SIQLSGYEQY
TRBD1 | TRBV18 | ASSPATTGPEKLF
NA | TRBV4-2 | ASRGPGQEQY
NA | TRBV6-1 | ASSEAGTDVVYEQY
TRBD2 | TRBV4-2 | ASSQDTLAGGELF
TRBD2 | TRBV5-1 | ASNDPGRDEQY
NA | TRBV10-3 | AISESFGWEQY
TRBD2 | TRBV7-9 | ASSFTSGIYEQY
NA | TRBV28 | ASSLSSLGRYEQY
NA | TRBV7-2 | ASSLDGPDEQY
TRBD1 | TRBV29-1 | SGEGQGAGRRAF
NA | TRBV20-1 | SNWRGETQY
NA | TRBV6-6 | ASSLTTGLRTGELF
NA | TRBV7-9 | ASTPTGTNEKLF
NA | TRBV18 | ASSPPTGEQY
NA | TRBV30 | AWSTRGSGYNEQF
NA | TRBV27 | ASSLSWNQPQH